This TCR beta chain was retrieved from a study of immune heterogeneity within non-small cell lung tumors listed by TCRdb under 2018. For the wider study: By histology, the tumors were a few squamous cell carcinomas, around nine non-squamous carcinomas and 1 tumor not otherwise specified. The study combined whole-exome sequencing, RNA-seq and TCR beta repertoire sequencing of multiple spatially distinct regions from each NSCLC tumor to examine intratumoral immune heterogeneity. For mutant peptides 8 to 11 amino acids long, netMHCpan-3.0 predicted neoantigen binding to the HLA alleles of each patient. Transcriptome data were available for just 44 loci from around twelve patients, whereas TCR repertoire analysis spanned approximately 57 tumor loci from 15 patients. What the research found in general, with its limitations: High-frequency TCR beta clonotypes were largely distinct between individual patients. Within a given patient, the same dominant CDR3B clonotypes showed up repeatedly across loci, although different tumor locations also carried unique high-frequency clones. Local T-cell repertoire clonality showed a statistically significant but moderate positive correlation with local tumor mutational burden (R about 0.34).

The TCR beta CDR3 region was amplified with a multiplex PCR system whose first round of 10 cycles used 32 V-gene forward primers and 13 J-gene reverse primers. The first PCR round was done with a QIAGEN Multiplex PCR Kit, and the primer sequences were filed in Chinese patent CN105087789A. In a second PCR round, Illumina universal primers were added with the Phusion High-Fidelity PCR Kit. Paired-end sequencing of TCR libraries was carried out on the Illumina HiSeq X Ten platform at a read length of 151 bp. The authors' pipeline ran thus. Reads lacking multiplex PCR primers were removed with Cutadapt, read pairs were merged with PEAR, and CDR3 regions were called with MiXCR default settings. Repertoire diversity used Shannon entropy, and clonality was computed as one minus Shannon entropy divided by ln of productive unique sequence count. A clonotype counted as a dominant or high-frequency T-cell clone when its frequency was 0.5% or higher. The raw public reads went through TCRdb reprocessing: fastp at Q25, MiXCR clone calling, in-frame beta chains kept. Rows are combined by CDR3 protein, so each entry shows the most common genes and DNA. None of the V and J calls come from the authors' own analysis; TCRdb made them. The sample table contains 13,000 to 15,000 distinct CDR3 sequences; only one count was recorded for 28% of them. The top ten clonotypes cover roughly 5.2% of the sample.

In the case of this clonotype: Its antigen is not yet known. The sample holds no much larger clone one base away, and base qualities are not on file.

V lost 1 base and J lost 6 bases, and the count of bases not matched to a germline gene is 3. Taken from cysteine to phenylalanine, the CDR3 has 15 residues. The kept DNA is CDR3 alone, 45 bases in frame from the first base. For the TCR template, genomic DNA was extracted from bulk tumor tissue, and 500 to 600 ng of gDNA was amplified for each sample. During surgery, multiple biopsies were taken from each primary tumor, with sampling sites spaced as far apart as possible within the tumor mass. The study cohort was described as untreated, and patients were newly diagnosed NSCLC cases undergoing curative surgery. The samples came from around 14 patients with newly diagnosed non-small cell lung cancer who were having surgery intended to be curative. A couple of independent pathologists reviewed the resected tumor masses. Only DNA and RNA samples of high quality went on to sequencing.

The receptor was derived from a man aged 35 to 55 with non-small cell lung cancer. The source material was lung tumor tissue. The sequence links TRBV12-3 or TRBV12-4 to TRBJ1-1; 12 central bases correspond to TRBD1. The CDR3 region reads CASSLGGTGGSEAFF. The DNA sequence is TGTGCCAGCAGTTTAGGAGGGACAGGGGGCTCTGAAGCTTTCTTT.